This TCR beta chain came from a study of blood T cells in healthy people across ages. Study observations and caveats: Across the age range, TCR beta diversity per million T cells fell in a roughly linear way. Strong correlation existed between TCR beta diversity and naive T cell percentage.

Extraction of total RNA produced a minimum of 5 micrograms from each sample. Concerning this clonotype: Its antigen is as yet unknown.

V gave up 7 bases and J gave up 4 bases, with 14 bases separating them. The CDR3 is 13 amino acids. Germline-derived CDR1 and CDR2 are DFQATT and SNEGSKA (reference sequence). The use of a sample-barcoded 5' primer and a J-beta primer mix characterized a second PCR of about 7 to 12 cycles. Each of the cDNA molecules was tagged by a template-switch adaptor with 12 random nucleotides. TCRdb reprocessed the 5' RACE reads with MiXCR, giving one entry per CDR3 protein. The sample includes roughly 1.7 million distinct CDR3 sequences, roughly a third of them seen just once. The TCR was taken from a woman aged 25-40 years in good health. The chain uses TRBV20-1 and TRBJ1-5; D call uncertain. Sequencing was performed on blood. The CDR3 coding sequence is TGCAGTGTGACCGAGATATCGAATCAGCCCCAGCATTTT. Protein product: CSVTEISNQPQHF.